These 15 T cell receptor beta chains were sequenced from one sample in a study of response to subunit inactivated influenza vaccine. TCRdb used MiXCR to reprocess the RT-PCR reads, holding one entry per CDR3 protein. The sample lists about 800,000 distinct CDR3 sequences, 21% occurring once. Sequenced here: PBMCs from blood, sampled approximately 5 days after vaccination. These receptors were taken from a middle-aged man who received an inactivated influenza vaccine.

V usage is TRBV25-1 and J usage is TRBJ2-3; TRBD1 aligns across 8 bases. The CDR3 spans 15 residues. V was pared by 5 bases and J by 5 bases, with 9 bases of the junction left unmatched. Germline V gene lookup returns CDR1 MGHDK and CDR2 SYGVNS. CDR3 coding DNA: TGTGCCAGCAGTCCAGGGACAGGACTGAAAGATACGCAGTATTTT. Protein: CASSPGTGLKDTQYF.

The J gene is TRBJ2-3, the V gene TRBV20-1; 12 bases are a match to TRBD2. The CDR3 covers 16 residues. Germline V lookup: CDR1 DFQATT, CDR2 SNEGSKA (reference sequence). The J segment lost 1 base and the V segment lost 4 bases, leaving 6 bases of the junction unmatched. Written as DNA, the CDR3 is TGCAGTGCTATCTCTCTAGCGGGGGGGGGCACAGATACGCAGTATTTT. This codes for CSAISLAGGGTDTQYF.

The rearrangement joins TRBV5-6 to TRBJ2-1, with 10 bases aligning to TRBD2. The CDR3 is made up of 15 amino acids. Germline lookup yields CDR1 SGHDT and CDR2 YYEEEE. The J segment lost 10 bases and the V segment lost 0 bases, leaving 7 bases of the junction unmatched. CDR3 residues: CASSLDRAGGLEQFF. CDR3 DNA sequence: TGTGCCAGCAGCTTGGACCGAGCGGGAGGGTTGGAGCAGTTCTTC.

The rearrangement uses TRBV2 and TRBJ1-1; D perhaps matches TRBD1 (6 bases). Per germline, CDR1 SNHLY and CDR2 FYNNEI. V gave up 5 bases and J gave up 1 base, with 17 bases separating them. The CDR3 extends over 16 amino acids. CDR3 bases: TGTGCCAGCAGTAAACAGGGTGGGCTGGCGAACACTGAAGCTTTCTTT. It yields the protein CASSKQGGLANTEAFF.

V gene TRBV5-1 combines with J gene TRBJ2-1, with D hard to call. V was clipped by 3 bases and J by 1 base, with 11 bases between them. Germline values: CDR1 SGHRS, CDR2 YFSETQ. This CDR3 comprises 15 residues. The CDR3 bases are TGCGCCAGCAGCTATGAGCCAGCTTCCTACAATGAGCAGTTCTTC. Its translation is CASSYEPASYNEQFF.

The chain has TRBV27 and TRBJ2-1; 10 positions agree with TRBD2. The V and J ends lost 2 bases and 6 bases, in that order; junction bases with no gene match: 7. CDR3 length: 16 amino acids. Germline lookup yields CDR1 MNHEY and CDR2 SMNVEV (reference sequence). CDR3 protein: CASSLTLAGVRNEQFF. CDR3 in DNA: TGTGCCAGCAGTTTAACTCTAGCGGGAGTACGCAATGAGCAGTTCTTC.

This clonotype was seen only a few times. The V gene is TRBV12-3 or TRBV12-4, the J gene TRBJ2-3, with a possible D match to TRBD2 (6 bases). This CDR3 region has 12 residues. The V and J ends lost 4 bases and 6 bases respectively, with 8 bases between them. The CDR3 nucleotides are TGTGCCAGCAGTTGGGAGGTGGATACGCAGTATTTT. Protein: CASSWEVDTQYF.

V usage is TRBV28 and J usage is TRBJ1-4, with 10 bases aligning to TRBD1. With V trimmed by 10 bases and J by 8 bases, 10 bases remained unmatched. CDR1 is MDHEN, CDR2 SYDVKM, per germline. The CDR3 runs to 14 residues. The CDR3 DNA reads as TGTGCCATCCTCGACAGGGGGCCGGGGGAAAAACTGTTTTTT. Translated: CAILDRGPGEKLFF.

The rearrangement links TRBV5-1 to TRBJ2-3, with 12 bases matching TRBD2. V shed 2 bases, J shed 2 bases, and the junction held 6 bases outside the gene matches. CDR1 and CDR2 from the germline V gene are SGHRS and YFSETQ. The CDR3 spans 17 residues. This CDR3 is CASSFGLAGGLTDTQYF. In DNA form, the CDR3 reads TGCGCCAGCAGCTTCGGGCTAGCGGGAGGGCTCACAGATACGCAGTATTTT.

This clonotype was counted only a few times. The genes are TRBV7-9 and TRBJ2-3, with D perhaps TRBD2 (6 bases). CDR1 and CDR2 from the germline V gene are SEHNR and FQNEAQ (reference sequence). Trimming cost V 6 bases and J 5 bases, with 6 bases left between them. There are 11 residues in the CDR3. The CDR3: CASRGGDTQYF. As DNA, the CDR3 is TGTGCCAGCAGGGGGGGAGATACGCAGTATTTT.

The rearrangement joins TRBV9 to TRBJ2-1, with no clear D. There are 13 residues in the CDR3. Deletions cut 0 bases from V and 9 bases from J, with 10 bases between. The germline V gene encodes CDR1 SGDLS and CDR2 YYNGEE. The CDR3 sequence is CASSVAVSSEQFF. CDR3 sequence (DNA): TGTGCCAGCAGCGTAGCTGTCTCTAGTGAGCAGTTCTTC.

The genes are TRBV7-2 and TRBJ2-7; 9 bases fit TRBD1. CDR1 is SGHTA and CDR2 is FQGNSA in the germline V gene. The CDR3 loop spans 14 amino acids. The ends lost 2 bases at V and 7 bases at J; junction bases unmatched: 6. The CDR3 DNA sequence: TGTGCCAGCAGCTTAAACAGGGGGCAGGGGGAGCAGTACTTC. Protein: CASSLNRGQGEQYF.

This clonotype occurred a few times. DNA of the CDR3: TGTGCCAGCAGCACAGGACGAACTGCCTACAATGAGCAGTTCTTC. It translates to CASSTGRTAYNEQFF. V is TRBV7-7 and J is TRBJ2-1; a weak D match, TRBD1 (5 bases). There are 15 residues in the CDR3. Germline values: CDR1 SSHAT, CDR2 FNYEAQ (reference sequence). Trimming took 5 bases from V and 2 from J, leaving 13 bases between them.

This clonotype has ten or more counts. The chain links TRBV27 to TRBJ2-3; D uncertain. V gave up 7 bases and J gave up 4 bases, with 18 bases separating them. Germline V gives CDR1 MNHEY, CDR2 SMNVEV (reference sequence). The length of the CDR3 is 15 residues. The CDR3 sequence is CASMGKGFTADTQYF. The DNA of the CDR3 is TGTGCCAGCATGGGTAAAGGGTTCACCGCAGATACGCAGTATTTT.

V gene TRBV29-1 combines with J gene TRBJ2-1; D is uncertain. CDR3 length: 11 amino acids. V was trimmed by 6 bases and J by 12 bases, leaving 15 bases between them. Germline V gene data show CDR1 as SQVTM and CDR2 as ANQGSEA. The CDR3 region is CSVEKASGQFF. The CDR3 DNA reads TGCAGCGTCGAAAAGGCCTCCGGGCAGTTCTTC.